Listed below are T cell receptor beta chains from one sample, sequenced in a study of T cell responses to AZD1222 COVID-19 vaccine. Measured with immunoSEQ multiplex PCR; TCRdb has only the in-frame clones, and not every one. This sample has more than 110,000 clones, with more than 85% found just once. The specimen was peripheral blood, collected on day 0 of AZD1222 vaccination. The source is an adult in good health. The CDR3 runs from the conserved cysteine through the conserved F or W. Fields, in order: CDR3 DNA, CDR3 protein, V gene, J gene, D gene, clone size. D genes are given only for firm matches. Clone size is stated in some rows and not others, as once, few, many or a class when expanded.

CDR3nt: TGTGCCATCAGTGTCGTACAGGGGAGCTCTGGAAACACCATATATTTT
CDR3aa: CAISVVQGSSGNTIYF
v_gene: TRBV10-3
j_gene: TRBJ1-3
d_gene: TRBD1
abundance: NA

CDR3nt: TGTGCCAGCAGCCCCGGACGGCACATGAACACTGAAGCTTTCTTT
CDR3aa: CASSPGRHMNTEAFF
v_gene: TRBV2
j_gene: TRBJ1-1
d_gene: NA
abundance: NA

CDR3nt: TGTGCCAGCAGCCAAAGACTAGCGGTCACCGGGGAGCTGTTTTTT
CDR3aa: CASSQRLAVTGELFF
v_gene: TRBV3-1/TRBV3-2
j_gene: TRBJ2-2
d_gene: TRBD2
abundance: once

CDR3nt: TGTGCCAGCAGCTTAGTGGCTAGCGGGAGTCGTCAGCAGTACTTC
CDR3aa: CASSLVASGSRQQYF
v_gene: TRBV11-2
j_gene: TRBJ2-7
d_gene: TRBD2
abundance: NA

CDR3nt: TGTGCCAGCGGGTCGGGGTCCTCCTACGAGCAGTACTTC
CDR3aa: CASGSGSSYEQYF
v_gene: TRBV5-6
j_gene: TRBJ2-7
d_gene: NA
abundance: NA

CDR3nt: TGTGCCAGCAGCCAAGAGGGGCCGAATGAGCAGTTCTTC
CDR3aa: CASSQEGPNEQFF
v_gene: TRBV3-1/TRBV3-2
j_gene: TRBJ2-1
d_gene: NA
abundance: NA

CDR3nt: TGTGCCAGCAGCTTGGGACTAGCCGGCACCGGGGAGCTGTTTTTT
CDR3aa: CASSLGLAGTGELFF
v_gene: TRBV5-4
j_gene: TRBJ2-2
d_gene: TRBD2
abundance: NA

CDR3nt: TGTGCCAGCAGTGAAGGGGCATTGCTCCAAGAGACCCAGTACTTC
CDR3aa: CASSEGALLQETQYF
v_gene: TRBV6-1
j_gene: TRBJ2-5
d_gene: NA
abundance: NA

CDR3nt: TGTGCCATACAGAACCAGGCGAACACTGAAGCTTTCTTT
CDR3aa: CAIQNQANTEAFF
v_gene: TRBV6-5
j_gene: TRBJ1-1
d_gene: NA
abundance: NA

CDR3nt: TGTGCCAGCAGTTTATCGCAAAAGCTCAATGAGCAGTTCTTC
CDR3aa: CASSLSQKLNEQFF
v_gene: TRBV27
j_gene: TRBJ2-1
d_gene: NA
abundance: NA

CDR3nt: TGTGCCAGCAGTGACCCAGCGGACGAGCAGTACTTC
CDR3aa: CASSDPADEQYF
v_gene: TRBV28
j_gene: TRBJ2-7
d_gene: NA
abundance: once

CDR3nt: TGCGCCAGCAGTGAGATAGCAGGGGGAAGCTACAATGAGCAGTTCTTC
CDR3aa: CASSEIAGGSYNEQFF
v_gene: TRBV10-1
j_gene: TRBJ2-1
d_gene: TRBD1
abundance: NA

CDR3nt: TGTGCCAGCAGCTTGGACCCGGGAGGAGGGCTGTTTTTT
CDR3aa: CASSLDPGGGLFF
v_gene: TRBV5-5
j_gene: TRBJ1-4
d_gene: NA
abundance: NA

CDR3nt: TGTGCCAGCAGCTTAGCAGAGGGGTACAATGAGCAGTTCTTC
CDR3aa: CASSLAEGYNEQFF
v_gene: TRBV11-2
j_gene: TRBJ2-1
d_gene: NA
abundance: NA

CDR3nt: TGCAGCGTTGCCGGGACGACCGAGGGGGAGCAGTACTTC
CDR3aa: CSVAGTTEGEQYF
v_gene: TRBV29-1
j_gene: TRBJ2-7
d_gene: NA
abundance: NA

CDR3nt: TGTGCCAGCAGCCCCTGGGGGGCAGGGGGTGGCTACACCTTC
CDR3aa: CASSPWGAGGGYTF
v_gene: TRBV9
j_gene: TRBJ1-2
d_gene: TRBD1
abundance: NA

CDR3nt: TGTGCCAGTAGTATAGATCCCGAGATGGGTACGCAGTATTTT
CDR3aa: CASSIDPEMGTQYF
v_gene: TRBV19
j_gene: TRBJ2-3
d_gene: NA
abundance: NA

CDR3nt: TGTGCTAGTGGTTTGTACGACAGGGGGAATCAGCCCCAGCATTTT
CDR3aa: CASGLYDRGNQPQHF
v_gene: TRBV12-5
j_gene: TRBJ1-5
d_gene: TRBD1
abundance: NA

CDR3nt: TGTGCCAGCAGTGAAACCACAAGGGGGCAGAACACTGAAGCTTTCTTT
CDR3aa: CASSETTRGQNTEAFF
v_gene: TRBV25-1
j_gene: TRBJ1-1
d_gene: TRBD1
abundance: NA

CDR3nt: TGTGCCAGCAGTGAATACGGGGGGCCCAATGAAAAACTGTTTTTT
CDR3aa: CASSEYGGPNEKLFF
v_gene: TRBV2
j_gene: TRBJ1-4
d_gene: NA
abundance: NA

CDR3nt: TGTGCCAGCAGCCAGGCAGGGACCGGCGAGCAGTACTTC
CDR3aa: CASSQAGTGEQYF
v_gene: TRBV14
j_gene: TRBJ2-7
d_gene: NA
abundance: NA

CDR3nt: TGTGCCAGCAGCGCGACTTCGGCGAGCAATCAGCCCCAGCATTTT
CDR3aa: CASSATSASNQPQHF
v_gene: TRBV9
j_gene: TRBJ1-5
d_gene: NA
abundance: NA

CDR3nt: TGTGCCATCAGTGAATCGGCGGGAGGCCACAATGAGCAGTTCTTC
CDR3aa: CAISESAGGHNEQFF
v_gene: TRBV10-3
j_gene: TRBJ2-1
d_gene: TRBD2
abundance: NA

CDR3nt: TGTGCCACCAGGGCGAGGGGGGGAGAGGAACAGCCCCAGCATTTT
CDR3aa: CATRARGGEEQPQHF
v_gene: TRBV24-1
j_gene: TRBJ1-5
d_gene: NA
abundance: few

CDR3nt: TGTGCCATCTGTAGCGGAGCCTCCTACGAGCAGTACTTC
CDR3aa: CAICSGASYEQYF
v_gene: TRBV10-3
j_gene: TRBJ2-7
d_gene: NA
abundance: NA

CDR3nt: TGTGCTAGTGGTTTGCTAGGGGAGGGACAATATGGCTACACCTTC
CDR3aa: CASGLLGEGQYGYTF
v_gene: TRBV12-5
j_gene: TRBJ1-2
d_gene: NA
abundance: NA

CDR3nt: TGTGCCAGCAGTTTCCGGTCTACAAGGGAGACCCAGTACTTC
CDR3aa: CASSFRSTRETQYF
v_gene: TRBV28
j_gene: TRBJ2-5
d_gene: NA
abundance: NA

CDR3nt: TGTGCCAGCAGTCGTTCGGGAGGAGAAAAACTGTTTTTT
CDR3aa: CASSRSGGEKLFF
v_gene: TRBV6-2/TRBV6-3
j_gene: TRBJ1-4
d_gene: NA
abundance: NA

CDR3nt: TGTGCCAGTAGTATCGGAGGATTGAACACTGAAGCTTTCTTT
CDR3aa: CASSIGGLNTEAFF
v_gene: TRBV19
j_gene: TRBJ1-1
d_gene: NA
abundance: once

CDR3nt: TGTGCCAGCAGCCAAACAACGTCCGGGGCGACCTCTAACTATGGCTACACCTTC
CDR3aa: CASSQTTSGATSNYGYTF
v_gene: TRBV14
j_gene: TRBJ1-2
d_gene: NA
abundance: NA

CDR3nt: TGTGCCACCAGTGATCCTCGCAGGTACAATGAGCAGTTCTTC
CDR3aa: CATSDPRRYNEQFF
v_gene: TRBV24-1
j_gene: TRBJ2-1
d_gene: NA
abundance: NA

CDR3nt: TGTGCCAGCAGTTTGATAGGATTCACCGGGGAGCTGTTTTTT
CDR3aa: CASSLIGFTGELFF
v_gene: TRBV27
j_gene: TRBJ2-2
d_gene: NA
abundance: NA

CDR3nt: TGCGCCAGCAGCACCCCCCCGGCGGGAAGTTACACCGGGGAGCTGTTTTTT
CDR3aa: CASSTPPAGSYTGELFF
v_gene: TRBV5-1
j_gene: TRBJ2-2
d_gene: NA
abundance: NA

CDR3nt: TGCAGCGTTGTGGACGATAACAGGGGGCGGAGGGGCTACACCTTC
CDR3aa: CSVVDDNRGRRGYTF
v_gene: TRBV29-1
j_gene: TRBJ1-2
d_gene: TRBD1
abundance: NA

CDR3nt: TGTGCCAGCAGCTTAAGTGGCGGTCTTGACACCGGGGAGCTGTTTTTT
CDR3aa: CASSLSGGLDTGELFF
v_gene: TRBV11-2
j_gene: TRBJ2-2
d_gene: NA
abundance: NA

CDR3nt: TGTGCCAGCAGTTTAGCGGGAGCGCACGCAGATACGCAGTATTTT
CDR3aa: CASSLAGAHADTQYF
v_gene: TRBV25-1
j_gene: TRBJ2-3
d_gene: TRBD2
abundance: NA

CDR3nt: TGTGCCAGCAGTCAGGGAGGAGATGAGCAGTTCTTC
CDR3aa: CASSQGGDEQFF
v_gene: TRBV27
j_gene: TRBJ2-1
d_gene: NA
abundance: once

CDR3nt: TGTGCCAGTAAAAGCGGGGTCGGGGAGCTGTTTTTT
CDR3aa: CASKSGVGELFF
v_gene: TRBV28
j_gene: TRBJ2-2
d_gene: TRBD2
abundance: NA

CDR3nt: TGCGCCAGCAGCTTGTTAGTAGCGGCTTACGAGCAGTACTTC
CDR3aa: CASSLLVAAYEQYF
v_gene: TRBV5-1
j_gene: TRBJ2-7
d_gene: NA
abundance: NA

CDR3nt: TGTGCCAGCAGTCGGGCAGGGGTAAATTCACCCCTCCACTTT
CDR3aa: CASSRAGVNSPLHF
v_gene: TRBV27
j_gene: TRBJ1-6
d_gene: NA
abundance: NA

CDR3nt: TGTGCCAGCAGCGACAGGGTCGGTGAAAAACTGTTTTTT
CDR3aa: CASSDRVGEKLFF
v_gene: TRBV6-5
j_gene: TRBJ1-4
d_gene: TRBD1
abundance: NA

CDR3nt: TGCGCCAGCAGCTTGAGTTCGGGGATCACCGGGGAGCTGTTTTTT
CDR3aa: CASSLSSGITGELFF
v_gene: TRBV5-1
j_gene: TRBJ2-2
d_gene: NA
abundance: NA

CDR3nt: TGTGCCAGCAGCGGGCTACTTCAGGGGGCTCCTGGAAACACCATATATTTT
CDR3aa: CASSGLLQGAPGNTIYF
v_gene: TRBV9
j_gene: TRBJ1-3
d_gene: TRBD1
abundance: NA

CDR3nt: TGTGCCATCAGTGAGTCGACGGGGTCCACCGGGGAGCTGTTTTTT
CDR3aa: CAISESTGSTGELFF
v_gene: TRBV10-3
j_gene: TRBJ2-2
d_gene: NA
abundance: NA

CDR3nt: TGTGCCAGCAGCCCCTGGGGACAGACGTACTATGGCTACACCTTC
CDR3aa: CASSPWGQTYYGYTF
v_gene: TRBV3-1/TRBV3-2
j_gene: TRBJ1-2
d_gene: TRBD1
abundance: NA

CDR3nt: TGTGCCAGTAGTACGCTCACTTCGGATCCCTACGAGCAGTACTTC
CDR3aa: CASSTLTSDPYEQYF
v_gene: TRBV19
j_gene: TRBJ2-7
d_gene: NA
abundance: medium-sized

CDR3nt: TGTGCCAGCTCACCACAGGGGGTGTCCGGAAACACCATATATTTT
CDR3aa: CASSPQGVSGNTIYF
v_gene: TRBV18
j_gene: TRBJ1-3
d_gene: NA
abundance: few

CDR3nt: TGTGCCAGCAGTGACGTACAGCACCAGTACTTC
CDR3aa: CASSDVQHQYF
v_gene: TRBV28
j_gene: TRBJ2-7
d_gene: NA
abundance: NA

CDR3nt: TGTGCCAGCAGTCGGGGAGGCGGGGACACTGAAGCTTTCTTT
CDR3aa: CASSRGGGDTEAFF
v_gene: TRBV7-3
j_gene: TRBJ1-1
d_gene: NA
abundance: NA

CDR3nt: TGTGCCAGTCAAGAAAATTACGAGCAGTACTTC
CDR3aa: CASQENYEQYF
v_gene: TRBV19
j_gene: TRBJ2-7
d_gene: NA
abundance: NA

CDR3nt: TGCGCCAGCAGCCAGAGGGGGGCCCCAAATACTGAAGCTTTCTTT
CDR3aa: CASSQRGAPNTEAFF
v_gene: TRBV5-1
j_gene: TRBJ1-1
d_gene: NA
abundance: NA